This T cell receptor beta chain emerged from a study of CD8+CD57+ T cells in acquired aplastic anemia. Background on the study: DNA per sorted CD4+ or CD8+ sample ranged 0.2 to 27.4 ug, averaging roughly 3.2 ug.

An expansion of CD8+CD57+ cells by flow cytometry had been shown in patients chosen for sequencing. No patient had been given any therapy when blood was sampled. This CDR3 is 12 amino acids long. Trimming left V 8 bases short and J 1 base short, with 8 bases between. Germline V CDR1 and CDR2: SNHLY, FYNNEI. As to this clonotype: Its target is unknown.

Broader study findings: Patients and controls were not found to differ significantly in CD8+ Simpson's diversity. In common between the patients and the controls were twenty-nine CD8+ CDR3 sequences.

The use of genomic DNA as template underpinned the TCR beta VDJ and CDR3 profiling. TCRdb re-analysed the reads in MiXCR, keeping a single row per CDR3 protein. The sample yields under 200,000 distinct CDR3 sequences, 40% to 55% seen once. Input material: sorted CD4+, CD8+, or CD8+CD57+ T cells (not recorded which) from PBMCs. J is TRBJ2-5 and V is TRBV2, with D possibly TRBD2 on 6 matching bases. The clonotype was recovered from a human donor with aplastic anemia. CDR3 sequence reads: CASRRGQETQYF. CDR3 sequence (DNA): TGTGCCAGCCGGCGGGGCCAAGAGACCCAGTACTTC.